The rows below give T cell receptor beta chains drawn from one sample of a study of tumor and adjacent non-tumor tissue in lung cancer. MiXCR, run by TCRdb on the multiplex PCR reads, gives a single entry per CDR3 protein. The sample holds roughly 150,000 distinct CDR3 sequences, around two thirds seen once. Sequencing input: lung tumor tissue. Receptor source: a man aged 55 to 69 with small cell lung cancer. The CDR3 runs from the conserved cysteine through the conserved F or W. D genes are given only for firm matches. Clone size, where shown, is once, few, many, or a class for clones that have expanded.

>.|medium-sized|TRBV20-1|TRBJ2-3
TGCAGTGCTAGTGGGGATCCGAGAAATGCAGATACGCAGTATTTT
CSASGDPRNADTQYF
>TRBD2|.|TRBV20-1|TRBJ2-5
TGCAGTGCTAGAGATTGGGTAGCGGGGAAACAAGAGACCCAGTACTTC
CSARDWVAGKQETQYF
>.|once|TRBV12-3/TRBV12-4|TRBJ1-1
TGTGCCAGCAGCTCATATACTGAAGCTTTCTTT
CASSSYTEAFF
>.|.|TRBV12-3/TRBV12-4|TRBJ2-2
TGTGCCAGCAGTCCCGCCCTGGCGAACACCGGGGAGCTGCTTTTT
CASSPALANTGELLF
>.|.|TRBV6-5|TRBJ1-3
TGTGCCAGCAGAGCCGAGGGAGGAAGAAACACCATATATTTT
CASRAEGGRNTIYF
>.|.|TRBV20-1|TRBJ1-2
TGCAGTGCTCTACCGAGACAAGGGGCTGGCTACGCCTTC
CSALPRQGAGYAF
>TRBD2|.|TRBV6-6|TRBJ2-5
TGTGCCAGCAGTGGAACTAGCGGGAGAGAAGGGTCCCAGTACTTC
CASSGTSGREGSQYF
>.|.|TRBV11-2|TRBJ2-7
TGTGCCAGCAGCTTAGAGGCGGGTGTCTCCTATGAGCACTACTTC
CASSLEAGVSYEHYF
>.|.|TRBV6-9|TRBJ2-1
TGCGCCAGCAGTTCCGGGTCCAGGGAGGACAATGAGCAGTTCTTC
CASSSGSREDNEQFF
>TRBD1|few|TRBV5-4|TRBJ2-5
TGTGCCAGCAGTAACGGGACAGGGTATGGGACCCAGTACTTC
CASSNGTGYGTQYF
>.|.|TRBV29-1|TRBJ1-2
TGTAGCGTCGATAAGACAGCTTATGACTACACCTTC
CSVDKTAYDYTF
>TRBD2|.|TRBV7-9|TRBJ2-1
TGTGCCAGCAGCTCAGGGGTAGCGGGAAGGCATGAGCAGTTCTTC
CASSSGVAGRHEQFF
>TRBD1|many|TRBV5-6|TRBJ1-1
TGTGCCAGCAGCGGGACAGGTCTCGGGACTGAAGCTTTCTTT
CASSGTGLGTEAFF
>.|few|TRBV20-1|TRBJ2-5
TGCAGTGCCAAGACCGAGACCCAGTACTTC
CSAKTETQYF
>.|.|TRBV20-1|TRBJ2-3
TGCAGTGCTCGTGATTCCGGCGCAGATACGCAGTATTTT
CSARDSGADTQYF
>TRBD2|.|TRBV12-3/TRBV12-4|TRBJ2-2
TGTGCCAGCAGTTTACTGCGGGGGACCGGGGGGGAGCTGTTTTTT
CASSLLRGTGGELFF